The entry below describes one TCR beta chain. The sample originates from a study of T cell changes during pregnancy in multiple sclerosis. V was cut by 2 bases and J by 7 bases, with 11 bases left in between. The CDR3 contains 13 residues. CDR1 is KGHSH, CDR2 LQKENI, per germline. Sequenced by immunoSEQ multiplex PCR; TCRdb stores in-frame clones only, minus some. The data show about 100,000 clones, around 93% seen once. The clonotype was recovered from a female donor with multiple sclerosis, enrolled in a pregnancy study. The J gene is TRBJ1-1, the V gene TRBV18; unclear D gene. The specimen comprised peripheral blood, sampled before pregnancy. The CDR3, as DNA: TGTGCCAGCTCACCATTGGACGGGGATGAAGCTTTCTTT. Protein: CASSPLDGDEAFF. Variable domain in full (rest from reference TRBV18 and TRBJ1-1): NAGVMQNPRHLVRRRGQEARLRCSPMKGHSHVYWYRQLPEEGLKFMVYLQKENIIDESGMPKERFSAEFPKEGPSILRIQQVVRGDSAAYFCASSPLDGDEAFFGQGTRLTVV.